A single sample gave rise to the 12 T cell receptor beta chains below, sequenced in a study of shared clonotypes between healthy human individuals. Produced via immunoSEQ multiplex PCR; TCRdb's table is partial and in-frame only. The top ten hold 0.7% to 0.95% of the sample, which has around 1,100,000 clones, approximately 75% seen once. Material: memory CD4+ T cells from PBMCs. The subset is: CD45RA-negative fraction. Receptors were obtained from a man between 18 and 29 years old in good health. Some clones in this sample may be carry-over from other donors' samples.

The chain joins TRBV7-9 to TRBJ1-2; the D gene is possibly TRBD1 (5 bases). The CDR3 is 13 amino acids. The ends were cut back, 1 base at V and 13 bases at J, with 16 bases in the middle. The V gene's germline CDR1 is SEHNR and CDR2 FQNEAQ (reference sequence). The CDR3, as DNA: TGTGCCAGCAGCTTAGGGGCCAGGGAAAGCGGCACCTTC. Residues: CASSLGARESGTF.

The chain uses TRBV27 and TRBJ2-7, with TRBD2 matching 12 bases. The CDR3 has 15 residues. Germline CDR1 reads MNHEY; CDR2 reads SMNVEV (reference sequence). With 6 bases clipped from V and 4 bases from J, the junction kept 7 bases outside the gene matches. This CDR3 is CASRRTSGKTYEQYF. DNA of the CDR3: TGTGCCAGCAGGAGGACTAGCGGGAAGACGTACGAGCAGTACTTC.

This clone appeared many times. The rearrangement joins TRBV7-3 to TRBJ2-1; tentatively, D is TRBD2 (6 bases). Germline CDR1 is SGHTA and CDR2 is FQGTGA. V was clipped by 4 bases and J by 6 bases, with 13 bases between them. This CDR3 spans 14 amino acids. The chain's CDR3 is CASSSPGAGNEQFF. The CDR3 DNA is TGTGCCAGCAGCTCTCCGGGAGCGGGCAATGAGCAGTTCTTC.

The rearrangement links TRBV18 to TRBJ2-1; a possible D gene is TRBD2 (6 bases). The germline V gene encodes CDR1 KGHSH and CDR2 LQKENI. The CDR3 runs 15 residues. The ends were cut back, 1 base at V and 3 bases at J, with 10 bases in the middle. CDR3 sequence reads: CASSPQRAGYNEQFF. The DNA for the CDR3 is TGTGCCAGCTCACCACAGCGGGCGGGCTACAATGAGCAGTTCTTC.

Of note for this clone: Other DNA sequences in the sample encode the same CDR3. This chain joins TRBV7-3 and TRBJ1-1; D might be TRBD1 (5 bases). The ends were cut back, 1 base at V and 3 bases at J, with 9 bases in the middle. The germline V gene has CDR1 SGHTA and CDR2 FQGTGA. There are 14 residues in the CDR3. The CDR3 DNA reads as TGTGCCAGCAGCTTAATTGCGGGGGACACTGAAGCTTTCTTT. This encodes CASSLIAGDTEAFF.

The table lists this clone with a count of one. The J gene is TRBJ1-2, the V gene TRBV15; possibly TRBD1 for D (5 bases). Trimming removed 0 bases from V and 4 bases from J, with 18 bases in between. CDR1 and CDR2 from the germline V gene are LNHNV and YYDKDF (reference sequence). The CDR3 sequence is 17 residues long. CDR3 bases: TGTGCCACCAGCAGAGATGTGGGGCGGCCGGGGATCTATGGCTACACCTTC. Its translation: CATSRDVGRPGIYGYTF.

V gene TRBV7-2 combines with J gene TRBJ2-7; TRBD2 aligns across 9 bases. After removal of 5 bases from V and 3 bases from J, the junction contained 11 bases not matched to a gene. Germline CDR1 is SGHTA and CDR2 is FQGNSA. The CDR3 extends over 16 amino acids. CDR3 nucleotide sequence: TGTGCCAGCAGCCTCGGGACTAGCCTGAGCCTCTACGAGCAGTACTTC. Its protein product is CASSLGTSLSLYEQYF. Using reference TRBV7-2 and TRBJ2-7 for the parts outside the CDR3, the full variable domain is GAGVSQSPSNKVTEKGKDVELRCDPISGHTALYWYRQSLGQGLEFLIYFQGNSAPDKSGLPSDRFSAERTGGSVSTLTIQRTQQEDSAVYLCASSLGTSLSLYEQYFGPGTRLTVT.

The chain recombines TRBV6-5 with TRBJ1-2; D remains unclear. This CDR3 has 11 amino acids. V was shortened by 10 bases and J by 4 bases, with 10 bases between the two germline ends. Looked up from germline, CDR1 is MNHEY and CDR2 is SVGAGI. The CDR3 loop reads CANPHLYGYTF. The CDR3 bases are TGTGCCAACCCACACCTCTATGGCTACACCTTC.

The chain employs TRBV28 and TRBJ2-7; D is possibly TRBD1 or TRBD2 (6 bases each). V shed 6 bases and J shed 9 bases, with 18 bases lying between them. CDR3 length equals 13 residues. Germline V gene lookup returns CDR1 MDHEN and CDR2 SYDVKM. CDR3 coding DNA: TGTGCCAGCAGGGGGTTGGGGGGCGCGGGGCAGTACTTC. This encodes CASRGLGGAGQYF.

This clone came up a few times. The genes are TRBV11-3 and TRBJ1-1; D is uncertain. V was pared by 6 bases and J by 1 base, with 9 bases between. This CDR3 spans 13 amino acids. The germline CDR1 and CDR2 sequences are SGHNT and YENEEA. The CDR3 sequence is CASSSYQNTEAFF. CDR3 DNA sequence: TGTGCCAGCAGTTCCTACCAGAACACTGAAGCTTTCTTT. The full variable domain, its missing parts supplied by reference TRBV11-3 and TRBJ1-1, is EAGVVQSPRYKIIEKKQPVAFWCNPISGHNTLYWYLQNLGQGPELLIRYENEEAVDDSQLPKDRFSAERLKGVDSTLKIQPAELGDSAVYLCASSSYQNTEAFFGQGTRLTVV.

The chain has TRBV29-1 and TRBJ2-3, with unresolved D. Germline lookup yields CDR1 SQVTM and CDR2 ANQGSEA. There are 12 residues in the CDR3. CDR3 protein: CSVLKPPDTQYF. For the CDR3, the DNA is TGCAGTGTTCTAAAACCCCCAGATACGCAGTATTTT.

The chain is built from TRBV4-3 and TRBJ2-7; D is perhaps TRBD1 (6 bases). The V end lost 4 bases, the J end lost 2 bases, and 24 bases lay between the germline ends. The CDR3 loop spans 18 amino acids. Germline V CDR1 and CDR2: LGHNA, YSLEER. CDR3 in amino acids: CASSPPGPGAEHTYEQYF. The CDR3 nucleotides read TGCGCCAGCAGCCCCCCGGGACCAGGGGCTGAACACACCTACGAGCAGTACTTC.